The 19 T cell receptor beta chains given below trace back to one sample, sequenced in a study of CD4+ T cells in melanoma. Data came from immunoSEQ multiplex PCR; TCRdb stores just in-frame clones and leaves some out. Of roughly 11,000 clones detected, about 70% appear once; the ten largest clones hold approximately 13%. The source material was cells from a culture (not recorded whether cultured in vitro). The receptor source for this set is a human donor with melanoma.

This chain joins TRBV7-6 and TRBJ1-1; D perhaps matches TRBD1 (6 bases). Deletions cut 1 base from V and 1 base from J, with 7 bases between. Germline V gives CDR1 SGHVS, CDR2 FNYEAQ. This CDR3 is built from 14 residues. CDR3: CASSLGGANTEAFF. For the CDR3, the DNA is TGTGCCAGCAGCTTAGGGGGGGCGAACACTGAAGCTTTCTTT.

The DNA of the CDR3 is TGTGCCTGGACTAAGGGGGCTTCCTACAATGAGCAGTTCTTC. Its protein is CAWTKGASYNEQFF. The chain is built from TRBV30 and TRBJ2-1, with 7 bases identical to TRBD1. The CDR3 totals 14 residues. V was pared by 4 bases and J by 1 base, with 4 bases of the junction left unmatched. Germline CDR1 and CDR2: GTSNPN and SVGIG (reference sequence).

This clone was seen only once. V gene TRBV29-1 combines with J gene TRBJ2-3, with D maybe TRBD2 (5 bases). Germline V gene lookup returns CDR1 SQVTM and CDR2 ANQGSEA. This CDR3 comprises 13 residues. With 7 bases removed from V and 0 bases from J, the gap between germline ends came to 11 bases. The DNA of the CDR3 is TGCAGCGGCCGACGGGGAAGCACAGATACGCAGTATTTT. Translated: CSGRRGSTDTQYF.

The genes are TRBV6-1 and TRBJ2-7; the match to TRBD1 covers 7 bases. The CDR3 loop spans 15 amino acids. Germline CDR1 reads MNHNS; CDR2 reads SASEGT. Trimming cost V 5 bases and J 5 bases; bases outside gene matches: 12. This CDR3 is CASSTRQGFLHEQYF. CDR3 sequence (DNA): TGTGCCAGCAGTACCCGACAGGGTTTTCTACACGAGCAGTACTTC.

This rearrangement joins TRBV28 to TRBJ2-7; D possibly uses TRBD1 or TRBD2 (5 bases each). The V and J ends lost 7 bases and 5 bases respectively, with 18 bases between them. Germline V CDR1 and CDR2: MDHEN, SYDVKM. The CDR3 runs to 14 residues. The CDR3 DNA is TGTGCCAGCACCATTCGGGACGGTCGTAACGAGCAGTACTTC. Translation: CASTIRDGRNEQYF.

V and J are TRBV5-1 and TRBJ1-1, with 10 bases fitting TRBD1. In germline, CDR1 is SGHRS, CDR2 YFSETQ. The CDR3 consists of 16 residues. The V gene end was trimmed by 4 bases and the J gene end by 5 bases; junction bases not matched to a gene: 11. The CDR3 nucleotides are TGCGCCAGCAGCCCCGGGGGACAGGGGACGGGGACTGAAGCTTTCTTT. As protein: CASSPGGQGTGTEAFF.

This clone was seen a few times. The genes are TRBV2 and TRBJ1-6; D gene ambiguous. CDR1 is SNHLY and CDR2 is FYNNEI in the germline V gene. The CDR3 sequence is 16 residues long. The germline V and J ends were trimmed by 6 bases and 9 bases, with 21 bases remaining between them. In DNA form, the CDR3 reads TGTGCCAGCAGCGTGGACCGAGCCGGAGAGGGTTCACCCCTCCACTTT. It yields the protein CASSVDRAGEGSPLHF.

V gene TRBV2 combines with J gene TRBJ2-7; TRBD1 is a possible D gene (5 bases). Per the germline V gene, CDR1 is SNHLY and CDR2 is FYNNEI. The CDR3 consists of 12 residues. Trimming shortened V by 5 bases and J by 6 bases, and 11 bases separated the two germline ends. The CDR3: CASSSQGAEQYF. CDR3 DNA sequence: TGTGCCAGCAGTTCCCAGGGCGCCGAGCAGTACTTC.

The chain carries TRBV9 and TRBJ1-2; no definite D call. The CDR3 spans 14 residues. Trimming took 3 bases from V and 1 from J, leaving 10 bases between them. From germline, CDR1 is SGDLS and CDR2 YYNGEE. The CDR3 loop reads CASSARGFNYGYTF. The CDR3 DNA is TGTGCCAGCAGCGCCCGGGGATTTAACTATGGCTACACCTTC.

Here the CDR3 reads CASRDGYRGRSIGYTF. As DNA, the CDR3 is TGCGCCAGCAGGGACGGATACAGGGGGAGATCTATTGGCTACACCTTC. The chain employs TRBV5-1 and TRBJ1-2; 8 nucleotides agree with TRBD1. Germline V gene sequence: CDR1 SGHRS, CDR2 YFSETQ. The ends lost 5 bases at V and 7 bases at J; junction bases unmatched: 16. The CDR3 is 16 amino acids.

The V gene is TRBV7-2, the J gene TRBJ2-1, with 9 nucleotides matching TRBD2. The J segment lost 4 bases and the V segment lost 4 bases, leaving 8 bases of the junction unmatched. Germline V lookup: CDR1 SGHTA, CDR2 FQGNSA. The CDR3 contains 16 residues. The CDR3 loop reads CASSSSSAGGYNEQFF. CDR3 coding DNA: TGTGCCAGCAGCTCTAGCTCAGCGGGAGGTTACAATGAGCAGTTCTTC.

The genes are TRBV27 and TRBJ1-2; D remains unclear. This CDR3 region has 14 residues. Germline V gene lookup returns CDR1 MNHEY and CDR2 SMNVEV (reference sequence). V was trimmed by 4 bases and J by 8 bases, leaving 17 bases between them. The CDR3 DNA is TGTGCCAGCAGTTCCTCGGGAGGTCTGATCGGCTACACCTTC. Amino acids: CASSSSGGLIGYTF.

CDR3 loop: CASGRRGHNEKLFF. The CDR3 DNA reads TGTGCCAGTGGCCGGCGGGGGCATAATGAAAAACTGTTTTTT. The genes are TRBV19 and TRBJ1-4; D may be TRBD1 (6 bases). The CDR3 has 14 residues. V was cut by 8 bases and J by 4 bases, with 14 bases left in between. The germline CDR1 and CDR2 sequences are LNHDA and SQIVND (reference sequence). Using reference TRBV19 and TRBJ1-4 for the parts outside the CDR3, the full variable domain is DGGITQSPKYLFRKEGQNVTLSCEQNLNHDAMYWYRQDPGQGLRLIYYSQIVNDFQKGDIAEGYSVSREKKESFPLTVTSAQKNPTAFYLCASGRRGHNEKLFFGSGTQLSVL.

CDR3 sequence reads: CASRRYRGREGETQYF. CDR3 coding DNA: TGTGCCAGCAGGCGCTACAGAGGGCGAGAGGGGGAGACCCAGTACTTC. This chain uses TRBV5-5 with TRBJ2-5; perhaps D is TRBD1 or TRBD2 (5 bases each). This CDR3 has 16 residues. Per germline, CDR1 SGHKS and CDR2 YYEKEE (reference sequence). Trimming stripped 5 bases from V and 5 bases from J, with 22 bases between. The full variable domain, completed using reference TRBV5-5 and TRBJ2-5, is DAGVTQSPTHLIKTRGQQVTLRCSPISGHKSVSWYQQVLGQGPQFIFQYYEKEERGRGNFPDRFSARQFPNYSSELNVNALLLGDSALYLCASRRYRGREGETQYFGPGTRLLVL.

The chain's CDR3 is CASSLATGNTEAFF. As DNA, the CDR3 is TGCGCCAGCAGCTTGGCTACCGGGAACACTGAAGCTTTCTTT. The V gene is TRBV5-1, the J gene TRBJ1-1; D is unresolved. The germline gives CDR1 SGHRS, CDR2 YFSETQ. The CDR3 is made up of 14 amino acids. The V gene lost 0 bases and the J gene lost 1 base, with 7 bases spanning the gap.

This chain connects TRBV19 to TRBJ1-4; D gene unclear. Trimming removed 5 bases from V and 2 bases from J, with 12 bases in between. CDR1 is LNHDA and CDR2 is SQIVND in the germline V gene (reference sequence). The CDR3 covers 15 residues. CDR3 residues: CASSPPGRTNEKLFF. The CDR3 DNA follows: TGTGCCAGTAGTCCCCCGGGCCGTACTAATGAAAAACTGTTTTTT.

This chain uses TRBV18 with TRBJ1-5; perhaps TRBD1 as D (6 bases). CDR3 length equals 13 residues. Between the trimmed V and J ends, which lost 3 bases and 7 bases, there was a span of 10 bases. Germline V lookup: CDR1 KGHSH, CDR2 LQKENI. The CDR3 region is CASSPGQQQPQHF. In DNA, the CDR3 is TGTGCCAGCTCACCCGGACAGCAGCAGCCCCAGCATTTT.

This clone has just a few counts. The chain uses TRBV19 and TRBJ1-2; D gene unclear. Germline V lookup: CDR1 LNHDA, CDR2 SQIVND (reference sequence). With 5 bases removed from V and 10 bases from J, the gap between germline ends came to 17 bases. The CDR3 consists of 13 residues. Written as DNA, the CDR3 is TGTGCCAGTAGTCGCGAGTCAGGCAGGATCTACACCTTC. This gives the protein CASSRESGRIYTF.

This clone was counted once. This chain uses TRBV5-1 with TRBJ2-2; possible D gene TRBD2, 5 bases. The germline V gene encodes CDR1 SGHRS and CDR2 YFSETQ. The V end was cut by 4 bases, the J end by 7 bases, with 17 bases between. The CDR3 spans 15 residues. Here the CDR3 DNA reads TGCGCCAGCAGCCCGCGGGCATCAGGAGACGGGGAGCTGTTTTTT. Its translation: CASSPRASGDGELFF.